This TCR beta chain was profiled in a study of cytomegalovirus exposure and HLA in healthy donors. PCR primers comprised 60 Vbeta and 13 Jbeta primers. Only in-frame clones appear in the TCRdb table, and some are missing; sequencing was by immunoSEQ multiplex PCR. The profile shows around 50,000 clones, roughly 80% of them singletons. The CDR3 loop spans 14 amino acids. Germline V gives CDR1 GTSNPN, CDR2 SVGIG (reference sequence). V was shortened by 7 bases and J by 0 bases, with 13 bases between the two germline ends. The sample consisted of PBMCs. This rearrangement joins TRBV30 to TRBJ2-1; D is possibly TRBD2 (5 bases). This TCR was recovered from a man aged 40-50 years in good health and CMV-seronegative. DNA for the CDR3: TGTGCCTTAGGAGGTAGTGGCTCCTACAATGAGCAGTTCTTC. This sequence encodes CALGGSGSYNEQFF.